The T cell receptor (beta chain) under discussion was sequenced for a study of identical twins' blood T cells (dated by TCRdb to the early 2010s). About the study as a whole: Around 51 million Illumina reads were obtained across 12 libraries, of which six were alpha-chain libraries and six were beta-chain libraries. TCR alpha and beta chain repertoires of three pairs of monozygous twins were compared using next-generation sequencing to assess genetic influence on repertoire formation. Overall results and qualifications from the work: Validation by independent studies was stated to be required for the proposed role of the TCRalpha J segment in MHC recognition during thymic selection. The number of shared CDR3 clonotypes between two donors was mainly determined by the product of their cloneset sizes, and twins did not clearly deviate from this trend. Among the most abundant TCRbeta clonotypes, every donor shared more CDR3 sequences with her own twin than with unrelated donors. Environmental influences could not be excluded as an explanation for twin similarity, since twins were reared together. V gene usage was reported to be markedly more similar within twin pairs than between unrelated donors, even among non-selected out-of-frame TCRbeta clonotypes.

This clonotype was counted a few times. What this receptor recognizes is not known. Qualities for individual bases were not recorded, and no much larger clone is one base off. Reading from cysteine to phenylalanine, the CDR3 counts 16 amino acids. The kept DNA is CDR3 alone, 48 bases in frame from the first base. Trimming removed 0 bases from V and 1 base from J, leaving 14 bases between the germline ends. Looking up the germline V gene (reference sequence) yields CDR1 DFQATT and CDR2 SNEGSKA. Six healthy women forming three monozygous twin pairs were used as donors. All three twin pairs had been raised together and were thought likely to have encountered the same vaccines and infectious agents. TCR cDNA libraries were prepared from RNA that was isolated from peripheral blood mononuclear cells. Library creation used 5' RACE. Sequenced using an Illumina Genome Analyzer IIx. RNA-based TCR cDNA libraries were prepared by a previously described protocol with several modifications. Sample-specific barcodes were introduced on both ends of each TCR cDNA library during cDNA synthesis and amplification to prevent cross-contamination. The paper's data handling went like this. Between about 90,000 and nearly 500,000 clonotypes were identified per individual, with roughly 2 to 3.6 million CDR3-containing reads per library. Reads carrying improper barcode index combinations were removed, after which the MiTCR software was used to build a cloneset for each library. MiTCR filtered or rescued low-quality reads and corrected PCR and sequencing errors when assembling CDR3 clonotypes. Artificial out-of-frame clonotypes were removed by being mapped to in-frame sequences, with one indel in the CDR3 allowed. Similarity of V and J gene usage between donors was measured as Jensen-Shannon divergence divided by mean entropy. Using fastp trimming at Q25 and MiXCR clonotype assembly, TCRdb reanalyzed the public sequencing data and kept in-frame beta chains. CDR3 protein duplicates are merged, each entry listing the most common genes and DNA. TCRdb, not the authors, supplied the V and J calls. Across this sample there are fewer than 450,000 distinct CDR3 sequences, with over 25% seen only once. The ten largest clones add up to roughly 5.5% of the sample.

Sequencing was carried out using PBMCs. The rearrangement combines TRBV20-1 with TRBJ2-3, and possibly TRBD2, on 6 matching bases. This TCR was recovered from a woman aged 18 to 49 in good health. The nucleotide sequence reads TGCAGTGCTAGAGAGCTGGCAAGCGGGCGCACAGATACGCAGTATTTT. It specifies CSARELASGRTDTQYF.